These 8 T cell receptor beta chains share one sample of origin, sequenced in a study of blood T cell repertoires in COVID-19. Generated by immunoSEQ multiplex PCR, the TCRdb table keeps only in-frame clones and is missing some. This table has a few hundred thousand clones, 80% to 90% appearing once. The material sequenced was peripheral blood. These receptors originate from a woman aged 40 to 50 who had recovered from COVID-19.

In regard to this clone: At one boundary the junction diverges from the germline segment, which might be a read error. The chain joins TRBV4-3 to TRBJ2-3, with 8 bases that match TRBD1. Germline-derived CDR1 and CDR2 are LGHNA and YSLEER. This CDR3 comprises 13 residues. The CDR3 nucleotides read TGCGCCAGCAGCCAAACCCGGACAGGGACGGTGGTTTTT. This codes for CASSQTRTGTVVF.

This chain connects TRBV19 to TRBJ2-2, with 11 bases fitting TRBD2. The V gene's germline CDR1 is LNHDA and CDR2 SQIVND (reference sequence). The CDR3 spans 14 residues. Losses at the gene ends were 10 bases for V and 6 bases for J; bases not matched to a gene: 7. The CDR3 reads CATRLAGNAGELFF. CDR3 nucleotide sequence: TGTGCCACGAGACTAGCGGGAAACGCCGGGGAGCTGTTTTTT.

The V gene is TRBV18, the J gene TRBJ2-3, with TRBD1 matching 8 bases. Trimming took 4 bases from V and 5 from J; bases not matched to a gene: 8. The CDR3 contains 15 residues. Looked up from germline, CDR1 is KGHSH and CDR2 is LQKENI. CDR3 nucleotides: TGTGCCAGCTCACAAGGACAGGGCAGTGGAGATACGCAGTATTTT. Amino acid sequence: CASSQGQGSGDTQYF.

A single count supports this clone. The genes are TRBV7-2 and TRBJ2-3, with D perhaps matching TRBD1 (6 bases). The CDR3 extends over 14 amino acids. Germline-derived CDR1 and CDR2 are SGHTA and FQGNSA. V dropped 4 bases and J dropped 4 bases, with 12 bases sitting between them. In DNA form, the CDR3 reads TGTGCCAGCAGCTCAGACGACAGGTCAGATACGCAGTATTTT. Its protein is CASSSDDRSDTQYF. The full variable domain, its missing parts supplied by reference TRBV7-2 and TRBJ2-3, is GAGVSQSPSNKVTEKGKDVELRCDPISGHTALYWYRQSLGQGLEFLIYFQGNSAPDKSGLPSDRFSAERTGGSVSTLTIQRTQQEDSAVYLCASSSDDRSDTQYFGPGTRLTVL.

The chain uses TRBV4-1 and TRBJ1-4; the D is unclear. This CDR3 is 17 amino acids long. The V and J ends lost 0 bases and 6 bases respectively, with 17 bases between them. Germline lookup yields CDR1 MGHRA and CDR2 YSYEKL. CDR3 residues: CASSQDDSLAFDEKLFF. In nucleotides, the CDR3 is TGCGCCAGCAGCCAAGATGATAGCTTAGCCTTTGATGAAAAACTGTTTTTT.

The rearrangement joins TRBV2 to TRBJ1-1; the D gene is possibly TRBD1 (6 bases). With 8 bases removed from V and 4 bases from J, the gap between germline ends came to 11 bases. The CDR3 sequence is 12 residues long. Germline values: CDR1 SNHLY, CDR2 FYNNEI. CDR3 loop: CASRGASTEAFF. The CDR3 DNA reads as TGTGCCAGCCGGGGGGCAAGCACTGAAGCTTTCTTT.

The genes are TRBV6-5 and TRBJ1-4; possible D gene TRBD1, 6 bases. V lost 8 bases, J lost 4 bases, and 17 bases lay in between. This CDR3 is built from 15 residues. Per germline, CDR1 MNHEY and CDR2 SVGAGI. The CDR3 DNA sequence: TGTGCCAGCTACGCTAACAGGGACGGTAATGAAAAACTGTTTTTT. It yields the protein CASYANRDGNEKLFF.

The chain uses TRBV28 and TRBJ2-3, with D tentatively TRBD1 (6 bases). This CDR3 spans 13 amino acids. V was cut by 5 bases and J by 4 bases, with 10 bases left in between. In germline, CDR1 is MDHEN, CDR2 SYDVKM. In DNA, the CDR3 is TGTGCCAGCAGTATACAGGGCGCAGATACGCAGTATTTT. Its translation: CASSIQGADTQYF.